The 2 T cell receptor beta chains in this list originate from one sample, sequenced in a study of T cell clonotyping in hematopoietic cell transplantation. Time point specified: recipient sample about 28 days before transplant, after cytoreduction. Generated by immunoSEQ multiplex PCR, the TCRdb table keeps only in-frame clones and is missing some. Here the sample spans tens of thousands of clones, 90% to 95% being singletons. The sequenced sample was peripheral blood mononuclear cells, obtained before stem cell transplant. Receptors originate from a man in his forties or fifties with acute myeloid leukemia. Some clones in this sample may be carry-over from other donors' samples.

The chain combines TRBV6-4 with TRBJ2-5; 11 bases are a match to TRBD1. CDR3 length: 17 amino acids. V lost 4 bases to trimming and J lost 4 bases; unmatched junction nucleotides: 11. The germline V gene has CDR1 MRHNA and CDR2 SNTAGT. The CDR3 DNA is TGTGCCAGCAGTGGGACAGGGGGCTTAAGTTATATAGAGACCCAGTACTTC. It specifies CASSGTGGLSYIETQYF.

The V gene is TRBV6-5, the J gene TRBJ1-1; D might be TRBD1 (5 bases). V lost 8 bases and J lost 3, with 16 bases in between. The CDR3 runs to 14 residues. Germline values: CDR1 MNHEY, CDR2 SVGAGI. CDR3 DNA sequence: TGTGCCAGCGGAATTCGTGGGGGGGACACTGAAGCTTTCTTT. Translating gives CASGIRGGDTEAFF.